The 14 T cell receptor beta chains given below trace back to one sample, sequenced in a study of shared clonotypes between healthy human individuals. The data were produced by immunoSEQ multiplex PCR, yet TCRdb's version contains in-frame clones alone and is incomplete. The sample has 490,000 or so clones; over 65% are singletons. The sample consisted of PBMCs. The receptors originated from a middle-aged woman in good health. Some clones in this sample may be carry-over from other donors' samples.

CDR3 sequence reads: CAISAAAGGPRGTDTQYF. The CDR3 nucleotides read TGTGCCATCAGTGCCGCGGCGGGAGGTCCTAGGGGCACAGATACGCAGTATTTT. This chain uses TRBV10-3 with TRBJ2-3, with 8 bases lining up with TRBD2. The CDR3 loop spans 18 amino acids. V dropped 4 bases and J dropped 1; count of bases not matched to a gene: 13. Per the germline V gene, CDR1 is ENHRY and CDR2 is SYGVKD.

The V call is TRBV5-1, the J call TRBJ2-6; D might be TRBD1 or TRBD2, each matching 6 bases. The germline V gene encodes CDR1 SGHRS and CDR2 YFSETQ. The CDR3 contains 18 residues. The V gene lost 4 bases and the J gene lost 0 bases, with 17 bases spanning the gap. CDR3 in amino acids: CASSRGSTGGSGANVLTF. The CDR3 DNA follows: TGCGCCAGCAGCCGGGGGTCGACAGGTGGCTCTGGGGCCAACGTCCTGACTTTC.

Note on this clone: This sequence is one base from a far larger clone and is likely a read error. The V call is TRBV6-6, the J call TRBJ1-2, with D maybe TRBD1 (6 bases). The CDR3 consists of 13 residues. V lost 10 bases and J lost 5, with 17 bases in between. Germline CDR1 is MNHNY and CDR2 is SVGAGI (reference sequence). CDR3 residues: CAIEGGGSYGYTF. The CDR3 region has the DNA TGTGCCATCGAGGGAGGGGGGAGTTATGGCTACACCTTC.

The chain combines TRBV5-1 with TRBJ1-1; D unclear. The CDR3 loop spans 14 amino acids. Germline CDR1 is SGHRS and CDR2 is YFSETQ. Trimming stripped 2 bases from V and 0 bases from J, with 8 bases between. The CDR3 reads CASSFGDMNTEAFF. Here the CDR3 DNA reads TGCGCCAGCAGCTTTGGAGACATGAACACTGAAGCTTTCTTT.

V gene TRBV5-6 combines with J gene TRBJ2-3; 8 bases are shared with TRBD1. CDR1 and CDR2 from the germline V gene are SGHDT and YYEEEE. V gave up 3 bases and J gave up 1 base; unmatched junction bases: 1. The CDR3 sequence is 14 residues long. The CDR3 nucleotides read TGTGCCAGCAGCTGGGACAGGCGCACAGATACGCAGTATTTT. Its protein product is CASSWDRRTDTQYF.

The J gene is TRBJ2-1, the V gene TRBV7-9, with 9 bases lining up with TRBD2. V dropped 0 bases and J dropped 5; count of bases not matched to a gene: 5. In germline, CDR1 is SEHNR, CDR2 FQNEAQ (reference sequence). This CDR3 contains 16 residues. This CDR3 is CASSLAIAGANNEQFF. CDR3 nucleotides: TGTGCCAGCAGCTTAGCTATAGCGGGAGCGAACAATGAGCAGTTCTTC.

The chain employs TRBV6-4 and TRBJ1-3; a possible D gene is TRBD1 (6 bases). With 1 base removed from V and 0 bases from J, the gap between germline ends came to 16 bases. Germline-derived CDR1 and CDR2 are MRHNA and SNTAGT. The CDR3 has 18 amino acids. In nucleotides, the CDR3 is TGTGCCAGCAGTGACTTGGACAGCCACATTAGCTCTGGAAACACCATATATTTT. It specifies CASSDLDSHISSGNTIYF.

The gene calls are TRBV6-6 and TRBJ1-3, with a weak D call TRBD1 (5 bases). Germline values: CDR1 MNHNY, CDR2 SVGAGI (reference sequence). There are 14 residues in the CDR3. V lost 5 bases, J lost 0 bases, and 8 bases lay in between. CDR3 in amino acids: CASSGQGSGNTIYF. The CDR3 DNA sequence: TGTGCCAGCAGTGGCCAGGGCTCTGGAAACACCATATATTTT.

The table lists this clone with a count of one. The CDR3 DNA follows: TGTGCCAGCACTCCCAGTTTCACCGGGGAGCTGTTTTTT. It is translated as CASTPSFTGELFF. The rearrangement uses TRBV2 and TRBJ2-2, with D hard to call. The length of the CDR3 is 13 residues. Trimming took off 7 bases at V and 4 bases at J, with 10 bases between the two ends. The germline V gene encodes CDR1 SNHLY and CDR2 FYNNEI.

The rearrangement links TRBV11-2 to TRBJ2-3, with 10 bases identical to TRBD2. V lost 4 bases, J lost 1 base, and 2 bases stayed unmatched. The CDR3 runs to 15 residues. Germline V CDR1 and CDR2: SGHAT, FQNNGV. CDR3 region: CASSSGTSGTDTQYF. The CDR3, as DNA: TGTGCCAGCAGCTCCGGGACTAGCGGCACAGATACGCAGTATTTT.

The chain links TRBV19 to TRBJ2-3; D is unclear. The germline V and J ends were trimmed by 5 bases and 5 bases, with 14 bases remaining between them. The CDR3 sequence is 14 residues long. CDR1 and CDR2 (germline): LNHDA, SQIVND (reference sequence). The CDR3 is CASSPIGPQDTQYF. CDR3 nucleotide sequence: TGTGCCAGTAGTCCAATCGGGCCTCAAGATACGCAGTATTTT. The variable domain in full, completed from reference TRBV19 and TRBJ2-3, reads DGGITQSPKYLFRKEGQNVTLSCEQNLNHDAMYWYRQDPGQGLRLIYYSQIVNDFQKGDIAEGYSVSREKKESFPLTVTSAQKNPTAFYLCASSPIGPQDTQYFGPGTRLTVL.

The sample holds a few counts of this clone. The chain is built from TRBV6-6 and TRBJ1-1, with D unclear. Per the germline V gene, CDR1 is MNHNY and CDR2 is SVGAGI (reference sequence). The CDR3 is made up of 12 amino acids. The ends were cut back, 6 bases at V and 3 bases at J, with 8 bases in the middle. The CDR3 loop is CASRPDDTEAFF. The CDR3 DNA sequence: TGTGCCAGCAGACCAGACGACACTGAAGCTTTCTTT.

V gene TRBV28 combines with J gene TRBJ2-7; 14 bases are a match to TRBD2. CDR1 and CDR2 (germline): MDHEN, SYDVKM. V gave up 6 bases and J gave up 4 bases; unmatched junction bases: 8. The CDR3 length is 16 residues. The CDR3 DNA reads TGTGCCAGCAGCAACCCCGGGACTAGCGGGAGTTACGAGCAGTACTTC. The encoded protein is CASSNPGTSGSYEQYF.

This clone has only one observation. The genes are TRBV7-2 and TRBJ2-5; 7 nucleotides match TRBD1. The CDR3 is 14 residues long. Germline V CDR1 and CDR2: SGHTA, FQGNSA. Trimming took 1 base from V and 9 from J; bases not matched to a gene: 8. CDR3 loop: CASSLGDRLIPQYF. In DNA, the CDR3 is TGTGCCAGCAGCTTAGGGGACAGACTTATCCCCCAGTACTTC.